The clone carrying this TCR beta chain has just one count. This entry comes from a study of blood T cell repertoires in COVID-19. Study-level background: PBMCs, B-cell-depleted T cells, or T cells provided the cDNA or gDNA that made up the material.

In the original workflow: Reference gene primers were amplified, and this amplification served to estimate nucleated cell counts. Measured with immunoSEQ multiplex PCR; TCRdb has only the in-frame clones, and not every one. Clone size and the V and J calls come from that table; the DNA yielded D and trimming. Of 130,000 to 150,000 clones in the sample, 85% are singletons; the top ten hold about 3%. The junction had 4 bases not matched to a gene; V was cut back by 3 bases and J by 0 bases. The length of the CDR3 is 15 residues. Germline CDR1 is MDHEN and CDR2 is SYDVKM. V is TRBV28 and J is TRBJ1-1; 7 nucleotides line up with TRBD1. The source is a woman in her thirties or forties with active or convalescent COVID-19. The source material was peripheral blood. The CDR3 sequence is CASSFPGTVNTEAFF. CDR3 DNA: TGTGCCAGCAGTTTCCCGGGGACAGTGAACACTGAAGCTTTCTTT.